The 19 T cell receptor beta chains given below trace back to one sample, sequenced in a study of Graves' ophthalmopathy and Graves' hyperthyroidism. The TCR beta CDR3 regions underwent amplification from RNA transcripts. HTBI primers served in a first-round RT-PCR, which a second-round multiplex PCR followed. Each CDR3 protein is one row after TCRdb ran MiXCR on the multiplex PCR reads. There are about 700,000 distinct CDR3 sequences in the sample; about 44% occur only once, and 44% lies in the top ten. The specimen sequenced was peripheral blood. These receptors all stem from an adult man with Graves' ophthalmopathy.

The CDR3 region has the DNA TGTGCCAGCAGTTTAACTACAGGGACAGAGACCCAGTACTTC. Its translation: CASSLTTGTETQYF. The V call is TRBV12-3 or TRBV12-4, the J call TRBJ2-5; maybe TRBD1 (6 bases). The ends were cut back, 2 bases at V and 4 bases at J, with 11 bases in the middle. This CDR3 comprises 14 residues.

The chain has TRBV29-1 and TRBJ1-4, with D perhaps matching TRBD1 (5 bases). Trimming removed 6 bases at V and 1 base at J, with 12 bases between. This CDR3 is 14 amino acids long. Germline CDR1 and CDR2: SQVTM and ANQGSEA. The CDR3 protein is CSVDPQGTNEKLFF. CDR3 nucleotides: TGCAGCGTCGACCCGCAGGGAACTAATGAAAAACTGTTTTTT.

This chain connects TRBV24-1 to TRBJ1-5; 12 bases are a match to TRBD1. There are 14 residues in the CDR3. CDR1 is KGHDR, CDR2 SFDVKD, per germline. J gave up 14 bases and V 4 bases, and 8 bases lay outside the gene matches. The CDR3 sequence is CATSDPGTGGDEHF. CDR3 nucleotide sequence: TGTGCCACCAGTGACCCAGGGACAGGGGGCGACGAGCATTTT.

V and J are TRBV9 and TRBJ1-6; weak D call: TRBD1 (5 bases). The V end lost 4 bases, the J end lost 10 bases, and 21 bases lay between the germline ends. The CDR3 length is 16 residues. Germline V gene lookup returns CDR1 SGDLS and CDR2 YYNGEE. CDR3 region: CASSQYGATRISPLHF. CDR3 nucleotide sequence: TGTGCCAGCAGCCAGTACGGGGCTACGAGGATCTCACCCCTCCACTTT.

About this clonotype itself: The germline gene is not matched at one end of the junction; a read error may be the cause. The chain links TRBV24-1 to TRBJ2-5, with D uncertain. The CDR3 consists of 15 residues. Germline values: CDR1 KGHDR, CDR2 SFDVKD. The CDR3 region has the DNA TGTGCCAGCAGTAGGAGTGGGCCAGGCCAAGAGACCCAGTACTTC. Protein sequence: CASSRSGPGQETQYF.

Points on this clonotype: The CDR3 carries no conserved terminal phenylalanine or tryptophan, so it likely arises from a read error. The rearrangement joins TRBV9 to TRBJ2-7, with 13 bases identical to TRBD2. The CDR3 is made up of 14 amino acids. Germline trimming cut 4 bases from V and 3 bases from J; bases unmatched to any gene: 1. The germline V gene has CDR1 SGDLS and CDR2 YYNGEE. The CDR3, as DNA: TGTGCCAGCAGCAGGACTAGCGGGAGCTACGAGCAGTACCTC. The encoded protein is CASSRTSGSYEQYL.

V gene TRBV5-5 combines with J gene TRBJ1-2; 7 nucleotides align to TRBD1. V gave up 1 base and J gave up 8 bases; unmatched junction bases: 8. The CDR3 extends over 14 amino acids. The V gene's germline CDR1 is SGHKS and CDR2 YYEKEE (reference sequence). CDR3 bases: TGTGCCAGCAGCTTGACAGGGGTAGAAGGGGGCTACACCTTC. It translates to CASSLTGVEGGYTF.

The chain carries TRBV5-1 and TRBJ1-1; maybe TRBD1 (6 bases). The CDR3 spans 16 residues. The germline V gene encodes CDR1 SGHRS and CDR2 YFSETQ. Trimming removed 4 bases from V and 5 bases from J, with 21 bases in between. The CDR3 DNA follows: TGCGCCAGCAGCCCGGAATTCGGGGGGCTGGGGACTGAAGCTTTCTTT. Translated, it gives CASSPEFGGLGTEAFF.

As for this clonotype: Germline is not matched at one junction end, which may reflect a read error. The genes are TRBV7-6 and TRBJ1-1, with 7 nucleotides matching TRBD1. CDR3 length: 15 residues. Germline-derived CDR1 and CDR2 are SGHVS and FNYEAQ. The CDR3 sequence is CASSSQLGTDTEAFF. The CDR3 region has the DNA TGTGCCAGCAGCTCTCAATTAGGGACAGACACAGAAGCTTTCTTT.

Points on this clonotype: The CDR3 does not end in the conserved phenylalanine or tryptophan, so this is likely a read error. The chain links TRBV7-9 to TRBJ2-7; D is unresolved. The length of the CDR3 is 13 residues. Germline CDR1 SEHNR, CDR2 FQNEAQ (reference sequence). Trimming removed 5 bases at V and 2 bases at J, with 10 bases between. The CDR3 spells CASSPGPTYEQYC. The CDR3 DNA is TGTGCCAGCAGCCCCGGACCTACCTACGAGCAGTACTGC.

The chain is built from TRBV25-1 and TRBJ2-2, with D hard to call. This CDR3 comprises 16 residues. V dropped 10 bases and J dropped 0 bases, with 18 bases sitting between them. Germline-derived CDR1 and CDR2 are MGHDK and SYGVNS. CDR3 protein: CATSHTASANTGELFF. The CDR3 region has the DNA TGTGCCACCAGCCACACGGCGTCCGCGAACACCGGGGAGCTGTTTTTT. The variable domain in full, with the rest retrieved from reference TRBV25-1 and TRBJ2-2, is EADIYQTPRYLVIGTGKKITLECSQTMGHDKMYWYQQDPGMELHLIHYSYGVNSTEKGDLSSESTVSRIRTEHFPLTLESARPSHTSQYLCATSHTASANTGELFFGEGSRLTVL.

V and J are TRBV10-2 and TRBJ1-6; no clear D. The length of the CDR3 is 14 residues. CDR1 is WSHSY, CDR2 SAAADI, per germline. Trimming pared 3 bases from V and 7 bases from J, leaving 10 bases between. CDR3: CASSDQGLNSPLHF. The CDR3 nucleotides read TGCGCCAGCAGTGATCAAGGGCTGAATTCACCCCTCCACTTT.

This clonotype came up many times. This sequence joins TRBV2 and TRBJ1-2; D may be TRBD1 (5 bases). This CDR3 is 13 amino acids long. The germline V gene has CDR1 SNHLY and CDR2 FYNNEI. Trimming pared 2 bases from V and 8 bases from J, leaving 12 bases between. In nucleotides, the CDR3 is TGTGCCAGCAGTGAAAGGAACAGGAAGGGCTACACCTTC. Translating gives CASSERNRKGYTF.

The chain has TRBV24-1 and TRBJ1-5; a possible D gene is TRBD1 (6 bases). Germline loops: CDR1 KGHDR, CDR2 SFDVKD. V shed 5 bases and J shed 5 bases, with 21 bases lying between them. This CDR3 region has 17 residues. The DNA of the CDR3 is TGTGCCACCAGTGCCACAACAGGGATCACCGGGGATCAGCCCCAGCATTTT. Amino acid sequence: CATSATTGITGDQPQHF.

In this sample, this clonotype turned up many times. This rearrangement joins TRBV10-3 to TRBJ2-7; D is tentatively TRBD1 or TRBD2 (5 bases each). The CDR3 loop spans 13 amino acids. Between the trimmed V and J ends, which lost 6 bases and 6 bases, there was a span of 15 bases. From germline, CDR1 is ENHRY and CDR2 SYGVKD. Here the CDR3 DNA reads TGTGCCATCAGCCCCGGGACGGCTACCGAGCAGTACTTC. This translates into CAISPGTATEQYF.

This clonotype was detected only once. The CDR3 sequence is CASSVGSDLNTEAFF. The CDR3 nucleotides are TGTGCCAGCAGCGTAGGGTCTGACCTGAACACTGAAGCTTTCTTT. The chain joins TRBV9 to TRBJ1-1, with D hard to call. Germline CDR1 SGDLS, CDR2 YYNGEE. The CDR3 sequence is 15 residues long. V lost 0 bases and J lost 0, with 9 bases in between.

This clonotype was seen ten or more times. This chain connects TRBV29-1 to TRBJ2-5; D gene uncertain. The germline CDR1 and CDR2 sequences are SQVTM and ANQGSEA. CDR3 length: 13 residues. The ends were cut back, 6 bases at V and 5 bases at J, with 16 bases in the middle. The CDR3 bases are TGCAGCGTAGAGCAGGCGGCCGGCGAGACCCAGTACTTC. Its translation: CSVEQAAGETQYF.

This rearrangement joins TRBV6-5 to TRBJ1-5; D remains unclear. The germline CDR1 and CDR2 sequences are MNHEY and SVGAGI. The CDR3 consists of 13 residues. Trimming left V 7 bases short and J 4 bases short, with 11 bases between. CDR3 loop: CASTEAENQPQHF. In DNA, the CDR3 is TGTGCCAGCACGGAGGCAGAGAATCAGCCCCAGCATTTT.

This clonotype was seen a handful of times. The chain combines TRBV5-1 with TRBJ2-7, with TRBD2 matching 9 bases. With 4 bases clipped from V and 6 bases from J, the junction kept 2 bases outside the gene matches. Germline V lookup: CDR1 SGHRS, CDR2 YFSETQ. This CDR3 is 12 amino acids long. The chain's CDR3 is CASSRAGGEQYF. In nucleotides, the CDR3 is TGCGCCAGCAGCCGAGCGGGAGGCGAGCAGTACTTC.